This T cell receptor (beta chain) came from a study of CD8 T cells in cerebrospinal fluid in Alzheimer's disease. About the research overall: CSF T cell clonal expansion was assessed by plate-based nested PCR and droplet-based sequencing.

Germline assignment: CDR1 SGHTA and CDR2 FQGNSA. The CDR3 is 15 residues long. Profiling of CSF cells used 10X single-cell V(D)J plus 5' expression. TCRdb derives one entry per CDR3 protein from the 10x single-cell sequencing reads, leaving out DNA. The sample holds about 1,100 distinct CDR3 sequences. Study-level points and caveats: Healthy subjects less often had a clone of at least 3% than Alzheimer's patients.

This clonotype is large by frequency. Its specificity is unknown. Sequencing input: cerebrospinal fluid. This sequence was found in a human donor in good health. V is TRBV7-2 and J is TRBJ2-3. The CDR3 sequence is CASSLAGRATDTQYF. The whole variable domain, filled in from reference TRBV7-2 and TRBJ2-3, reads GAGVSQSPSNKVTEKGKDVELRCDPISGHTALYWYRQSLGQGLEFLIYFQGNSAPDKSGLPSDRFSAERTGGSVSTLTIQRTQQEDSAVYLCASSLAGRATDTQYFGPGTRLTVL.